Below are 23 T cell receptor beta chains sequenced from a single sample in a study of T cell responses to AZD1222 COVID-19 vaccine. Some clones are missing from TCRdb's copy, which holds only in-frame ones; the method was immunoSEQ multiplex PCR. The table records 120,000 or so clones, around 89% of them present only once. The sample was peripheral blood, taken on day 0 of AZD1222 vaccination. These receptors all stem from an adult in good health.

This chain uses TRBV7-3 with TRBJ2-5, with unresolved D. Germline V gives CDR1 SGHTA, CDR2 FQGTGA. This CDR3 spans 11 amino acids. Trimming took 5 bases from V and 0 from J, leaving 1 base between them. The CDR3 loop is CASSDQETQYF. The CDR3 coding sequence is TGTGCCAGCAGCGACCAAGAGACCCAGTACTTC.

The rearrangement uses TRBV28 and TRBJ1-1, with D possibly TRBD1 on 6 matching bases. There are 13 residues in the CDR3. V was cut by 8 bases and J by 0 bases, with 10 bases left in between. Germline values: CDR1 MDHEN, CDR2 SYDVKM. The DNA for the CDR3 is TGTGCCAGCGGACAGATGATGAACACTGAAGCTTTCTTT. Its protein product is CASGQMMNTEAFF. Supplemented by reference TRBV28 and TRBJ1-1, the full variable domain reads DVKVTQSSRYLVKRTGEKVFLECVQDMDHENMFWYRQDPGLGLRLIYFSYDVKMKEKGDIPEGYSVSREKKERFSLILESASTNQTSMYLCASGQMMNTEAFFGQGTRLTVV.

J is TRBJ2-3 and V is TRBV7-2; tentative D call: TRBD2 (6 bases). V was shortened by 5 bases and J by 7 bases, with 22 bases between the two germline ends. Looked up from germline, CDR1 is SGHTA and CDR2 is FQGNSA. The CDR3 has 16 amino acids. For the CDR3, the DNA is TGTGCCAGCAGCCGTACCCCCGGAGGGCTTACACATACGCAGTATTTT. Protein product: CASSRTPGGLTHTQYF.

The V and J genes are TRBV6-4 and TRBJ1-4; TRBD1 agrees at 7 bases. The CDR3 is 18 residues long. The germline V gene has CDR1 MRHNA and CDR2 SNTAGT. V dropped 7 bases and J dropped 3; count of bases not matched to a gene: 17. This CDR3 reads CASIPRQDAGQPNEKLFF. CDR3 DNA sequence: TGTGCCAGCATTCCACGCCAAGATGCGGGACAGCCTAATGAAAAACTGTTTTTT.

J is TRBJ1-2 and V is TRBV6-5, with D possibly TRBD1 on 6 matching bases. Per germline, CDR1 MNHEY and CDR2 SVGAGI. V lost 4 bases and J 2 bases, leaving 14 bases between the germline ends. The CDR3 has 15 amino acids. The CDR3 region has the DNA TGTGCCAGCAGTTCCGGGACACATTACAACTATGGCTACACCTTC. Translating it yields CASSSGTHYNYGYTF.

The V gene is TRBV9, the J gene TRBJ2-1, with TRBD1 matching 7 bases. The CDR3 runs 15 residues. Germline lookup yields CDR1 SGDLS and CDR2 YYNGEE. Losses at the gene ends were 0 bases for V and 6 bases for J; bases not matched to a gene: 6. The CDR3 nucleotides are TGTGCCAGCAGCGTAGAAGGGACAGAGCTCAATGAGCAGTTCTTC. Protein sequence: CASSVEGTELNEQFF. Complete variable domain (other parts from reference TRBV9 and TRBJ2-1): DSGVTQTPKHLITATGQRVTLRCSPRSGDLSVYWYQQSLDQGLQFLIQYYNGEERAKGNILERFSAQQFPDLHSELNLSSLELGDSALYFCASSVEGTELNEQFFGPGTRLTVL.

In its sample, this clone was seen once. The chain carries TRBV5-1 and TRBJ2-1, with a weak D call TRBD2 (6 bases). Trimming stripped 4 bases from V and 5 bases from J, with 28 bases between. CDR1 is SGHRS, CDR2 YFSETQ, per germline. The CDR3 consists of 19 residues. The CDR3 spells CASSPFYGSASVNDNEQFF. DNA for the CDR3: TGCGCCAGCAGCCCCTTTTATGGGTCGGCTAGCGTCAATGACAATGAGCAGTTCTTC.

Worth noting for this clone: At one end, the junction sequence differs from germline, possibly due to a read error. J is TRBJ2-3 and V is TRBV25-1; 7 nucleotides line up with TRBD1. The CDR3 is 13 amino acids. The V gene's germline CDR1 is MGHDK and CDR2 SYGVNS. The CDR3, as DNA: TGTGCCAGCCGTGACAGGGTCACAGATACGCAGTATTTT. Protein sequence: CASRDRVTDTQYF.

The V and J genes are TRBV15 and TRBJ1-4; possible D gene TRBD1, 6 bases. V dropped 0 bases and J dropped 8 bases, with 22 bases sitting between them. The CDR3 is 18 residues long. CDR1 is LNHNV and CDR2 is YYDKDF in the germline V gene (reference sequence). The CDR3 DNA is TGTGCCACCAGCAGAGACCCCCCCCACAGGGTGAGAGAAGAAAAACTGTTTTTT. Translation: CATSRDPPHRVREEKLFF. Together with reference TRBV15 and TRBJ1-4, the CDR3 gives the full variable domain: DAMVIQNPRYQVTQFGKPVTLSCSQTLNHNVMYWYQQKSSQAPKLLFHYYDKDFNNEADTPDNFQSRRPNTSFCFLDIRSPGLGDTAMYLCATSRDPPHRVREEKLFFGSGTQLSVL.

This rearrangement joins TRBV11-3 to TRBJ1-1; D uncertain. The CDR3 consists of 14 residues. Germline CDR1 reads SGHNT; CDR2 reads YENEEA. Trimming pared 1 base from V and 0 bases from J, leaving 6 bases between. The CDR3 DNA is TGTGCCAGCAGCTTAGGGCGGATGAACACTGAAGCTTTCTTT. As protein: CASSLGRMNTEAFF.

This sequence joins TRBV19 and TRBJ1-5; 9 nucleotides align to TRBD1. V dropped 7 bases and J dropped 6; count of bases not matched to a gene: 10. CDR1 LNHDA and CDR2 SQIVND come from the germline V gene (reference sequence). This CDR3 contains 15 residues. The CDR3 protein is CASTTQDRGGQPQHF. The CDR3 DNA follows: TGTGCCAGTACTACCCAAGACAGGGGGGGTCAGCCCCAGCATTTT.

This clone was observed a handful of times. J is TRBJ2-2 and V is TRBV24-1, with 7 bases aligning to TRBD1. The trim removed 7 bases at V and 6 bases at J, leaving 10 bases unmatched. Germline loops: CDR1 KGHDR, CDR2 SFDVKD. This CDR3 has 15 residues. In DNA, the CDR3 is TGTGCCACCAGCCCACAGGGGATAGTTTCCGGGGAGCTGTTTTTT. The encoded protein is CATSPQGIVSGELFF.

CDR3 sequence: CASSPPGLAGGTYEQYF. CDR3 nucleotide sequence: TGTGCCAGCAGTCCCCCGGGACTAGCGGGAGGGACCTACGAGCAGTACTTC. The chain couples TRBV28 to TRBJ2-7, with 16 bases matching TRBD2. The CDR3 runs 17 residues. The ends lost 5 bases at V and 2 bases at J; junction bases unmatched: 6. Per germline, CDR1 MDHEN and CDR2 SYDVKM.

The chain uses TRBV28 and TRBJ1-4, with D unclear. The CDR3 extends over 13 amino acids. Between the trimmed V and J ends, which lost 5 bases and 3 bases, there was a span of 7 bases. Germline CDR1 is MDHEN and CDR2 is SYDVKM. Here the CDR3 DNA reads TGTGCCAGCAGTCCGGACTCTAATGAAAAACTGTTTTTT. Translation gives CASSPDSNEKLFF. The variable domain in full, with the rest retrieved from reference TRBV28 and TRBJ1-4, is DVKVTQSSRYLVKRTGEKVFLECVQDMDHENMFWYRQDPGLGLRLIYFSYDVKMKEKGDIPEGYSVSREKKERFSLILESASTNQTSMYLCASSPDSNEKLFFGSGTQLSVL.

This rearrangement joins TRBV6-6 to TRBJ2-7; 7 nucleotides align to TRBD1. V lost 2 bases to trimming and J lost 5 bases; unmatched junction nucleotides: 6. The CDR3 sequence is 14 residues long. The germline gives CDR1 MNHNY, CDR2 SVGAGI (reference sequence). CDR3 in DNA: TGTGCCAGCAGTTACCTCGGACAGGACCACGAGCAGTACTTC. Translated: CASSYLGQDHEQYF.

The chain has TRBV9 and TRBJ1-6, with D perhaps matching TRBD1 (5 bases). CDR1 is SGDLS and CDR2 is YYNGEE in the germline V gene. This CDR3 is 15 amino acids long. Deletions cut 3 bases from V and 5 bases from J, with 12 bases between. CDR3 bases: TGTGCCAGCAGCGCAACGGGACCGAATAATTCACCCCTCCACTTT. Translation: CASSATGPNNSPLHF.

V gene TRBV5-1 combines with J gene TRBJ2-1, with D uncertain. Trimming stripped 0 bases from V and 4 bases from J, with 11 bases between. This CDR3 comprises 15 residues. CDR1 is SGHRS and CDR2 is YFSETQ in the germline V gene. CDR3 nucleotide sequence: TGCGCCAGCAGCTTGGATGGCCGACTGTACAATGAGCAGTTCTTC. Its protein is CASSLDGRLYNEQFF.

The CDR3 bases are TGTGCCACCAGTGACGCTGACAGGGCTGTTCACGACACCGGGGAGCTGTTTTTT. This codes for CATSDADRAVHDTGELFF. This sequence joins TRBV24-1 and TRBJ2-2; 7 bases line up with TRBD1. CDR1 is KGHDR and CDR2 is SFDVKD in the germline V gene. The CDR3 is 18 residues long. Trimming at V came to 4 bases and at J to 3 bases, leaving 13 bases not matched to a gene.

This sequence joins TRBV12-5 and TRBJ2-1; D perhaps matches TRBD1 (5 bases). In germline, CDR1 is LGHNT, CDR2 FRNRAP. CDR3 length: 14 amino acids. The V gene lost 2 bases and the J gene lost 8 bases, with 13 bases spanning the gap. DNA for the CDR3: TGTGCTAGTGGTTTGATCGGACACGGCGATGAGCAGTTCTTC. Residues: CASGLIGHGDEQFF.

This chain uses TRBV2 with TRBJ1-1; D perhaps matches TRBD1 (6 bases). CDR3 size: 13 residues. V dropped 6 bases and J dropped 1 base, with 9 bases sitting between them. The germline CDR1 and CDR2 sequences are SNHLY and FYNNEI. The chain's CDR3 is CASRRGQNTEAFF. The CDR3 DNA reads as TGTGCCAGCAGGCGGGGACAGAACACTGAAGCTTTCTTT.

This sequence joins TRBV10-1 and TRBJ2-3, with D uncertain. V shed 0 bases and J shed 4 bases, with 2 bases lying between them. The CDR3 spans 12 residues. Germline assignment: CDR1 WNHNN and CDR2 SYGVQD (reference sequence). The CDR3 nucleotides are TGCGCCAGCAGTGAGTCATCAGATACGCAGTATTTT. This codes for CASSESSDTQYF.

The J gene is TRBJ2-7, the V gene TRBV6-1, with D maybe TRBD2 (6 bases). The CDR3 is 15 residues long. CDR1 and CDR2 from the germline V gene are MNHNS and SASEGT. Trimming took 1 base from V and 4 from J, leaving 14 bases between them. The DNA of the CDR3 is TGTGCCAGCAGTGAAGTAGGAGGGGACTTATACGAGCAGTACTTC. It codes for CASSEVGGDLYEQYF.

The rearrangement uses TRBV10-3 and TRBJ2-7; D is uncertain. CDR3 length equals 15 residues. From germline, CDR1 is ENHRY and CDR2 SYGVKD. V lost 3 bases and J 3 bases, leaving 15 bases between the germline ends. CDR3 in DNA: TGTGCCATCAGTGAACCGACTGAAATATTCTACGAGCAGTACTTC. Amino acid sequence: CAISEPTEIFYEQYF.